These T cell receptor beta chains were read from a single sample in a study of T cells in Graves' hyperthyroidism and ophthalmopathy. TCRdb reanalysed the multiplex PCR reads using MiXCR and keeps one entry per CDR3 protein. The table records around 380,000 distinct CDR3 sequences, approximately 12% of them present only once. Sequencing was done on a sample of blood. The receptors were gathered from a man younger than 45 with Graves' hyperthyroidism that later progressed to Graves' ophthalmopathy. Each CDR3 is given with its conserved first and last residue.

cdr3_aa: CASSFWASGNTIYF; v_call: TRBV12-3/TRBV12-4; j_call: TRBJ1-3
cdr3_aa: CASSEAGQGAPSMNTEAFF; v_call: TRBV6-1; j_call: TRBJ1-1
cdr3_aa: CASSVRGFMNTEAFF; v_call: TRBV2; j_call: TRBJ1-1
cdr3_aa: CASSGPLNTEAFF; v_call: TRBV6-1; j_call: TRBJ1-1
cdr3_aa: CASSLGGGWIETQYF; v_call: TRBV7-6; j_call: TRBJ2-5
cdr3_aa: CASSQGDRTSGEQYF; v_call: TRBV4-1; j_call: TRBJ2-7
cdr3_aa: CAWSPRAGYGYTF; v_call: TRBV30; j_call: TRBJ1-2
cdr3_aa: CASSIFGNNYNSPLHF; v_call: TRBV19; j_call: TRBJ1-6
cdr3_aa: CASSPGLVVPDTQYF; v_call: TRBV10-2; j_call: TRBJ2-3
cdr3_aa: CASSLPGGEIENGYTF; v_call: TRBV7-9; j_call: TRBJ1-2
cdr3_aa: CASSLRDKDYEQYF; v_call: TRBV4-1; j_call: TRBJ2-7
cdr3_aa: CASSQERTPTGELFF; v_call: TRBV3-1; j_call: TRBJ2-2
cdr3_aa: CSVERKGAVPETQYF; v_call: TRBV29-1; j_call: TRBJ2-5
cdr3_aa: CASRGFGLSSYNEQFF; v_call: TRBV27; j_call: TRBJ2-1
cdr3_aa: CASSQPRLAGEETQYF; v_call: TRBV14; j_call: TRBJ2-5
cdr3_aa: CASSPDRIKLFF; v_call: TRBV28; j_call: TRBJ1-4
cdr3_aa: CASRPGLAGAVSYNEQFF; v_call: TRBV6-1; j_call: TRBJ2-1
cdr3_aa: CASSNPRGQYF; v_call: TRBV12-3/TRBV12-4; j_call: TRBJ2-5